The subject of this entry is one T cell receptor beta chain. This CDR3 contains 15 residues. The data stem from a study of blood T cell repertoires in COVID-19. Study information: Acute and convalescent COVID-19 samples came from the United States, Italy and Spain. T cells, B-cell-depleted T cells, or PBMCs provided the cDNA or gDNA that served as material.

How the authors handled the data: Amplification of reference gene primers provided the estimated nucleated cell counts. Clones were read by immunoSEQ multiplex PCR, and TCRdb kept only the in-frame ones, dropping some. V and J calls and clone size follow that table, whereas D and trimming were derived from the DNA. The data hold around 83,000 clones, with approximately 86% observed a single time. The sample consisted of peripheral blood. This chain connects TRBV1 to TRBJ2-3; the table names TRBD2, a call not compared with the DNA. TRBV1 is a known pseudogene. This clonotype originated in a man of 80 years or more with active or convalescent COVID-19. The CDR3 DNA sequence: TGCACCAGCAGCCACCTAGCGGGGCGCACAGATACGCAGTATTTT. This codes for CTSSHLAGRTDTQYF.